This T cell receptor beta chain is from a study of early T cells in non-severe SARS-CoV-2 infection. TCRdb used MiXCR to reprocess the 5' RACE reads, holding one entry per CDR3 protein. The sample contains some 64,000 distinct CDR3 sequences, roughly 9% of which appear only once. The CDR3 has 13 amino acids. Germline CDR1 is SEHNR and CDR2 is FQNEAQ (reference sequence). Deletions cut 1 base from V and 7 bases from J, with 10 bases between. The receptor was derived from an adult who was a healthcare worker with PCR-confirmed SARS-CoV-2 infection or an uninfected control (not recorded which). The sequenced sample was whole blood, obtained at baseline. The V gene is TRBV7-9, the J gene TRBJ1-1; D ambiguous. The CDR3 DNA follows: TGTGCCAGCAGCTTAGAGAGTCGGTTTGAAGCTTTCTTT. Translation: CASSLESRFEAFF.